The present entry profiles one T cell receptor (beta chain) with its context. The CDR3 sequence is 15 residues long. Trimming left V 0 bases short and J 2 bases short, with 11 bases between. Germline V gene data show CDR1 as SGHAT and CDR2 as FQNNGV. These data come from a study of blood T cell repertoires in COVID-19. The wider study: Sources were T cells, B-cell-depleted T cells, or PBMCs; the material itself was cDNA or gDNA.

The repertoire was sequenced with immunoSEQ multiplex PCR; TCRdb's copy has only in-frame clones and lacks some. The sample includes over 400,000 clones, approximately 86% of them seen just once. The sample was PBMCs or T cells enriched from blood (not recorded which). The chain couples TRBV11-2 to TRBJ2-7; D unresolved. The source is a woman aged 55-69 years who had recovered from COVID-19. DNA for the CDR3: TGTGCCAGCAGCTTAGATCCAGAAATTACCTACGAGCAGTACTTC. As protein: CASSLDPEITYEQYF.